One sample yielded the 14 T cell receptor beta chains listed below, sequenced in a study of cytomegalovirus exposure and HLA in healthy donors. The PCR used 60 Vbeta and 13 Jbeta primers. The assay was immunoSEQ multiplex PCR, and TCRdb's table has in-frame clones only and misses some. This sample yields 150,000 to 200,000 clones, of which about four fifths are seen a single time; less than 3% belongs to the top ten. The sample taken for sequencing was PBMCs. The source of these receptors is a male donor in good health and CMV-seronegative.

The CDR3 DNA is TGTGCCTGGAGTGTTTCGACAGGCGGCAATCAGCCCCAGCATTTT. As protein: CAWSVSTGGNQPQHF. The J gene is TRBJ1-5, the V gene TRBV30, with D possibly being TRBD1 (6 bases). Looked up from germline, CDR1 is GTSNPN and CDR2 is SVGIG (reference sequence). The CDR3 consists of 15 residues. V lost 0 bases to trimming and J lost 2 bases, with 11 bases between them. Complete variable domain (other parts from reference TRBV30 and TRBJ1-5): SQTIHQWPATLVQPVGSPLSLECTVEGTSNPNLYWYRQAAGRGLQLLFYSVGIGQISSEVPQNLSASRPQDRQFILSSKKLLLSDSGFYLCAWSVSTGGNQPQHFGDGTRLSIL.

The gene calls are TRBV29-1 and TRBJ2-2; a weak D match, TRBD1 (6 bases). Trimming cost V 5 bases and J 0 bases, with 13 bases left between them. Germline CDR1 SQVTM, CDR2 ANQGSEA. The CDR3 has 15 amino acids. CDR3 sequence reads: CSVRDRDTNTGELFF. CDR3 bases: TGCAGCGTTAGAGACCGGGACACGAACACCGGGGAGCTGTTTTTT.

The rearrangement links TRBV6-1 to TRBJ1-2; TRBD1 matches at 8 bases. Germline CDR1 is MNHNS and CDR2 is SASEGT. CDR3 length equals 12 residues. J was trimmed by 12 bases and V by 5 bases; bases with no gene match: 8. DNA for the CDR3: TGTGCCAGCAGTTTCCGGACAGGGTCAGACACCTTC. As protein: CASSFRTGSDTF.

The V gene is TRBV5-6, the J gene TRBJ1-3; 11 bases align to TRBD1. CDR1 and CDR2 (germline): SGHDT, YYEEEE. CDR3 length equals 16 residues. Unmatched junction bases numbered 5, after V lost 3 bases and J lost 3 bases. This CDR3 reads CASSWGTGGIGNTIYF. The CDR3 region has the DNA TGTGCCAGCAGCTGGGGGACAGGGGGAATTGGAAACACCATATATTTT.

This chain joins TRBV7-9 and TRBJ1-2; 12 bases fit TRBD1. The CDR3 consists of 16 residues. With V trimmed by 8 bases and J by 5 bases, 12 bases remained unmatched. The germline V gene encodes CDR1 SEHNR and CDR2 FQNEAQ (reference sequence). This CDR3 is CASSSGDRGQTYGYTF. In DNA form, the CDR3 reads TGTGCCAGCTCGTCCGGGGACAGGGGGCAAACGTATGGCTACACCTTC.

The chain recombines TRBV5-4 with TRBJ2-7, with TRBD1 identical over 9 bases. Germline trimming cut 1 base from V and 2 bases from J; bases unmatched to any gene: 7. The CDR3 is 16 residues long. Germline V gene sequence: CDR1 SGHNT, CDR2 YYREEE (reference sequence). The DNA for the CDR3 is TGTGCCAGCAGCTTGAGATTCGGGACAGGGACCTACGAGCAGTACTTC. Encoded protein: CASSLRFGTGTYEQYF.

The chain combines TRBV5-6 with TRBJ1-5; no clear D gene. CDR1 SGHDT and CDR2 YYEEEE come from the germline V gene. Trimming cost V 1 base and J 3 bases, with 8 bases left between them. The CDR3 runs to 14 residues. CDR3 residues: CASSLSVVNQPQHF. CDR3 DNA: TGTGCCAGCAGCTTGTCGGTAGTCAATCAGCCCCAGCATTTT. Full variable domain (rest looked up from reference TRBV5-6 and TRBJ1-5): DAGVTQSPTHLIKTRGQQVTLRCSPKSGHDTVSWYQQALGQGPQFIFQYYEEEERQRGNFPDRFSGHQFPNYSSELNVNALLLGDSALYLCASSLSVVNQPQHFGDGTRLSIL.

As to this clone: A junction boundary mismatches the germline segment, possibly from a read error. The rearrangement joins TRBV7-2 to TRBJ2-2, with D perhaps matching TRBD1 (6 bases). This CDR3 spans 16 amino acids. Germline V lookup: CDR1 SGHTA, CDR2 FQGNSA. CDR3 nucleotides: TGTGCCAGCACCTTAGGTCCAGGGGCGAACACCGGGGAGCTGTTTTTT. It translates to CASTLGPGANTGELFF. Full variable domain (rest looked up from reference TRBV7-2 and TRBJ2-2): GAGVSQSPSNKVTEKGKDVELRCDPISGHTALYWYRQSLGQGLEFLIYFQGNSAPDKSGLPSDRFSAERTGGSVSTLTIQRTQQEDSAVYLCASTLGPGANTGELFFGEGSRLTVL.

The rearrangement uses TRBV6-6 and TRBJ1-3; D call uncertain. From germline, CDR1 is MNHNY and CDR2 SVGAGI (reference sequence). This CDR3 contains 15 residues. V gave up 4 bases and J gave up 0 bases, with 10 bases separating them. CDR3 sequence: CASSSEQSSGNTIYF. CDR3 in DNA: TGTGCCAGCAGTTCGGAGCAGAGCTCTGGAAACACCATATATTTT.

The chain employs TRBV19 and TRBJ2-5, with 7 bases lining up with TRBD1. V was clipped by 5 bases and J by 5 bases; unmatched bases: 8. This CDR3 region has 14 residues. The germline gives CDR1 LNHDA, CDR2 SQIVND (reference sequence). Here the CDR3 reads CASSGLTGWETQYF. The DNA for the CDR3 is TGTGCCAGTAGTGGACTGACAGGGTGGGAGACCCAGTACTTC.

The chain couples TRBV7-2 to TRBJ2-1, with TRBD2 identical over 8 bases. Germline V gives CDR1 SGHTA, CDR2 FQGNSA. This CDR3 contains 19 residues. V dropped 2 bases and J dropped 0; count of bases not matched to a gene: 12. CDR3 nucleotides: TGTGCCAGCAGCTTAACGGGTATGGCGGGGGGACTCTCCTACAATGAGCAGTTCTTC. Its translation: CASSLTGMAGGLSYNEQFF.

This rearrangement joins TRBV19 to TRBJ2-7; possibly TRBD2 for D (5 bases). This CDR3 has 15 residues. With 4 bases removed from V and 0 bases from J, the gap between germline ends came to 13 bases. Looked up from germline, CDR1 is LNHDA and CDR2 is SQIVND (reference sequence). CDR3 protein: CASSSSSTYSYEQYF. CDR3 sequence (DNA): TGTGCCAGTAGTAGCTCTAGCACCTACTCCTACGAGCAGTACTTC.

The V and J genes are TRBV19 and TRBJ1-5; D gene unclear. The germline CDR1 and CDR2 sequences are LNHDA and SQIVND (reference sequence). V lost 3 bases, J lost 3 bases, and 12 bases lay in between. This CDR3 spans 15 amino acids. CDR3 nucleotide sequence: TGTGCCAGTAGTATCCGGGGAGTTTACAATCAGCCCCAGCATTTT. Encoded protein: CASSIRGVYNQPQHF.

The gene calls are TRBV4-3 and TRBJ1-2; D uncertain. Trimming left V 0 bases short and J 3 bases short, with 14 bases between. Germline V gene lookup returns CDR1 LGHNA and CDR2 YSLEER. This CDR3 has 16 residues. Here the CDR3 DNA reads TGCGCCAGCAGCCAAGATCTTCGGCAGACTGACTATGGCTACACCTTC. This gives the protein CASSQDLRQTDYGYTF.